This entry concerns a single T cell receptor beta chain. This sample is part of a study of blood T cell repertoires in COVID-19. Background on the study: PBMCs, B-cell-depleted T cells, or T cells were the source of the cDNA or gDNA that made up the material.

CDR3 length: 14 residues. Germline assignment: CDR1 LGHNA and CDR2 YSLEER. The V and J ends lost 4 bases and 5 bases, in that order; junction bases with no gene match: 6. In the original workflow: Amplification with reference gene primers provided the estimates of nucleated cell counts. Clones were sequenced by immunoSEQ multiplex PCR, and TCRdb holds only the in-frame ones, with some missing. Clonal size and the V and J genes are those of that table, whereas D and trimming came from the DNA. The sample shows about 110,000 clones, approximately 90% of them seen only once. This chain joins TRBV4-3 and TRBJ1-1; 8 positions match TRBD1. The receptor was derived from a woman aged 25 to 39 with acute or convalescent COVID-19. What was sequenced was peripheral blood. The CDR3 sequence: CASSPWTGSTEAFF. The CDR3 DNA is TGCGCCAGCAGCCCCTGGACAGGGAGTACTGAAGCTTTCTTT.